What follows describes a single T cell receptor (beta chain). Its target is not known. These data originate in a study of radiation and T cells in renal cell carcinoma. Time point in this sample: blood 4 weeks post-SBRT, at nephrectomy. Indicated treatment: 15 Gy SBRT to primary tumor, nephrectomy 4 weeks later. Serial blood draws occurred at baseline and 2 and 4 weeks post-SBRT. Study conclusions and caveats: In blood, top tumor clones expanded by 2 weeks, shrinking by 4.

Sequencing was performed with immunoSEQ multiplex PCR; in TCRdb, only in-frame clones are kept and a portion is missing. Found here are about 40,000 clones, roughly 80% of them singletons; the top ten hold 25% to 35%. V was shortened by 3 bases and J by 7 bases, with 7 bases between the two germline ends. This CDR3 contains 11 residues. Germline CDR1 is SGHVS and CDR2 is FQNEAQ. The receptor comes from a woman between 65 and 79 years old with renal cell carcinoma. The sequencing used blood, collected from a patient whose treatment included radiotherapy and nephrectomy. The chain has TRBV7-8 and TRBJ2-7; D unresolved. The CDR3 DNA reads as TGTGCCAGCAGCTTTGCTCAAGAGCAGTACTTC. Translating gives CASSFAQEQYF.